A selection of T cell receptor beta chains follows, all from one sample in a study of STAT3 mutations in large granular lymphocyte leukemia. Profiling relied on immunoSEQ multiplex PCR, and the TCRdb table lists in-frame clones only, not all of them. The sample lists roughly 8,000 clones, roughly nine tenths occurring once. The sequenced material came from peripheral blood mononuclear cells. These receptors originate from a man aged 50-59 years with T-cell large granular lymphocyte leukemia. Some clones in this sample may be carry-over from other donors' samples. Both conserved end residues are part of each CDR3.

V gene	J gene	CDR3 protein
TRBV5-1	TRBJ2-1	CASNSRQGHYNEQFF
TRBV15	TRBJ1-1	CATSWDRNTEAFF
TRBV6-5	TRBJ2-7	CASSLRGGPSYEQYF
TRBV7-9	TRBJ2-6	CASSLSVRSGANVLTF
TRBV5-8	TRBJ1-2	CASSPPGTVYGYTF
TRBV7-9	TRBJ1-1	CASSWGSEAFF
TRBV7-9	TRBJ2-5	CASSLDLGRVFVRETQYF
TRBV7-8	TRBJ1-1	CASSLKRAMNTEAFF
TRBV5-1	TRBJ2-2	CASSRYQGGAGELFF
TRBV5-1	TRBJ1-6	CASSLAQSNSPLHF
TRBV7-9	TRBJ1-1	CASSLKQNTEAFF
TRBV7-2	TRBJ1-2	CASSGRDRGVGYTF
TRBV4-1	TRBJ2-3	CASSHGQGRYTDTQYF
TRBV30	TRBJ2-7	CAWSGGQYEQYF
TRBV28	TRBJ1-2	CASSLITGDGYTF
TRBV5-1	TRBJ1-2	CASSLATGVGNYYGYTF
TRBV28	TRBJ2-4	CASSLGGSGWYF
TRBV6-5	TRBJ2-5	CASSLQGEVETQYF
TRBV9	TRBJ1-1	CASSAGTGDTEAFF
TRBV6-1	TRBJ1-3	CASSEYLAGNTIYF
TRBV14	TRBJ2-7	CASSRKTPGRFFSYEQYF
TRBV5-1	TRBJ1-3	CASSLGDSYSGNTIYF
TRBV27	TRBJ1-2	CASSRTGIPYGYTF
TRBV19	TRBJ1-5	CAILGGCNQPQHF
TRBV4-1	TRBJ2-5	CASSRGGPQETQYF
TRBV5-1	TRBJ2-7	CASSSSYEQYF
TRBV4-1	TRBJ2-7	CASSRGGVAATYEQYF
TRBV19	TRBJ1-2	CASSIVPNYGYTF